This T cell receptor (beta chain) was obtained from a study of T-cell reconstitution after alpha-beta-depleted transplantation in children. Findings and limits, study-wide: Newly produced T cells mostly accounted for T-cell counts and diversity one year post-transplant. Recipient T cells and thymic progenitors that survived were the source of the high TCRbeta diversity seen at day 60 in some patients. Several hundred rapidly expanded clones from non-depleted graft cells reportedly supplied alpha-beta T cells about two months post-transplant.

Researchers prepared the TCRbeta library using unique molecular identifiers, the study reports. From the PCR reads, TCRdb called clonotypes with MiXCR, one entry per CDR3 protein. The sample has 280,000 or so distinct CDR3 sequences; 11% are singletons. Note on this clonotype: What it recognizes is unknown.

Source: peripheral blood, taken 180 days after TCRalphabeta/CD19-depleted stem cell transplant. The receptor's source is a male patient under 10 years old who had a stem cell transplant for chronic granulomatous disease, so the T cells may come from the graft donor.

The CDR3 here is CSVGDTLGNTIYF. CDR3 in DNA: TGCAGCGTTGGGGATACCCTTGGAAACACCATATATTTT. V gene TRBV29-1 combines with J gene TRBJ1-3; D call uncertain. V lost 4 bases, J lost 3 bases, and 10 bases lay in between. The CDR3 extends over 13 amino acids. Looked up from germline, CDR1 is SQVTM and CDR2 is ANQGSEA. Complete variable domain (other parts from reference TRBV29-1 and TRBJ1-3): SAVISQKPSRDICQRGTSLTIQCQVDSQVTMMFWYRQQPGQSLTLIATANQGSEATYESGFVIDKFPISRPNLTFSTLTVSNMSPEDSSIYLCSVGDTLGNTIYFGEGSWLTVV.